These 25 T cell receptor beta chains came from one sample sequenced in a study of siplizumab effects on memory and regulatory T cells. As described, mixed lymphocyte reaction cells underwent coculture at 37°C for a duration of more than five days. These TCRs are of unknown antigen specificity. The repertoire was sequenced with immunoSEQ multiplex PCR; TCRdb's copy has only in-frame clones and lacks some. This sample has over 10,000 clones, with almost 40% found just once. The material sequenced was CFSE-low (dividing) CD8+ T cells sorted from an allogeneic mixed lymphocyte reaction. The receptors derive from a human donor in good health; the cells came from an allogeneic mixed lymphocyte reaction.

The CDR3 DNA sequence: TGTGCCTGGAGTGTTTTGGGGGGCGCAGGGGACGAGCAGTTCTTC. Translation gives CAWSVLGGAGDEQFF. The chain links TRBV30 to TRBJ2-1, with D tentatively TRBD1 or TRBD2 (6 bases each). Looked up from germline, CDR1 is GTSNPN and CDR2 is SVGIG (reference sequence). Trimming left V 0 bases short and J 10 bases short, with 19 bases between. The CDR3 runs 15 residues.

V and J are TRBV18 and TRBJ1-5; D remains unclear. This CDR3 is 14 amino acids long. V lost 3 bases, J lost 0 bases, and 6 bases lay in between. Germline CDR1 and CDR2: KGHSH and LQKENI. CDR3 protein: CASSPIDSNQPQHF. In DNA, the CDR3 is TGTGCCAGCTCACCGATAGATAGCAATCAGCCCCAGCATTTT. Full variable domain (outside the CDR3, taken from reference TRBV18 and TRBJ1-5): NAGVMQNPRHLVRRRGQEARLRCSPMKGHSHVYWYRQLPEEGLKFMVYLQKENIIDESGMPKERFSAEFPKEGPSILRIQQVVRGDSAAYFCASSPIDSNQPQHFGDGTRLSIL.

This sequence joins TRBV7-9 and TRBJ2-5, with D perhaps matching TRBD2 (5 bases). The DNA matches TRBJ2-7 better at its end, which makes the J call doubtful. This CDR3 spans 14 amino acids. Germline V gene lookup returns CDR1 SEHNR and CDR2 FQNEAQ (reference sequence). CDR3 DNA sequence: TGTGCCAGCAGCTCCCTGGCCCCCGGGAACGAGCAGTACTTC. This codes for CASSSLAPGNEQYF.

This clone was counted a single time. V gene TRBV2 combines with J gene TRBJ2-7; a weak D match, TRBD1 (5 bases). The CDR3 consists of 16 residues. The V end lost 6 bases, the J end lost 0 bases, and 18 bases lay between the germline ends. The germline V gene has CDR1 SNHLY and CDR2 FYNNEI. CDR3 protein: CASSSTLDTSSYEQYF. The CDR3 region has the DNA TGTGCCAGCAGCTCAACGCTGGACACGAGCTCCTACGAGCAGTACTTC.

The J gene is TRBJ1-1, the V gene TRBV11-2, with no clear D. The V gene's germline CDR1 is SGHAT and CDR2 FQNNGV. The CDR3 contains 12 residues. V lost 1 base to trimming and J lost 6 bases, with 6 bases between them. CDR3 sequence: CASSLGRAEAFF. CDR3 coding DNA: TGTGCCAGCAGCTTAGGACGGGCTGAAGCTTTCTTT.

This chain links TRBV6-6 with TRBJ2-7; D is unclear. CDR1 MNHNY and CDR2 SVGAGI come from the germline V gene (reference sequence). Trimming pared 6 bases from V and 2 bases from J, leaving 11 bases between. CDR3 length: 13 residues. The CDR3 nucleotides are TGTGCCAGCAGCCACGCTGGGACCTACGAGCAGTACTTC. This encodes CASSHAGTYEQYF.

This chain links TRBV6-5 with TRBJ2-5, with 10 bases matching TRBD2. Germline assignment: CDR1 MNHEY and CDR2 SVGAGI. V was clipped by 6 bases and J by 5 bases; unmatched bases: 6. This CDR3 comprises 14 residues. The DNA of the CDR3 is TGTGCCAGCAGGCCCAGCGGGAGGGGGGAGACCCAGTACTTC. It yields the protein CASRPSGRGETQYF.

This clone was counted a few times. CDR3 nucleotide sequence: TGTGCCACTGTACAGACAGGGTCGATGAACACTGAAGCTTTCTTT. Its translation is CATVQTGSMNTEAFF. V usage is TRBV7-8 and J usage is TRBJ1-1, with 7 bases that match TRBD1. The germline V gene has CDR1 SGHVS and CDR2 FQNEAQ. The CDR3 spans 15 residues. V lost 10 bases, J lost 0 bases, and 11 bases stayed unmatched.

Relative to its sample, this clone is medium-sized. This chain connects TRBV10-1 to TRBJ2-1; D not certain. CDR3 length equals 13 residues. Germline V gene lookup returns CDR1 WNHNN and CDR2 SYGVQD (reference sequence). The V end lost 6 bases, the J end lost 3 bases, and 9 bases lay between the germline ends. As DNA, the CDR3 is TGCGCCAGCAGCCGGCACATCTACAATGAGCAGTTCTTC. This gives the protein CASSRHIYNEQFF.

CDR3 protein: CASSGGQGADEQYF. In DNA form, the CDR3 reads TGTGCCAGTAGTGGGGGACAGGGGGCCGACGAGCAGTACTTC. The chain joins TRBV19 to TRBJ2-7, with 12 bases lining up with TRBD1. The germline CDR1 and CDR2 sequences are LNHDA and SQIVND (reference sequence). The CDR3 runs 14 residues. Germline trimming cut 5 bases from V and 5 bases from J; bases unmatched to any gene: 4.

This chain uses TRBV4-3 with TRBJ2-7; weak D call: TRBD2 (6 bases). The germline gives CDR1 LGHNA, CDR2 YSLEER. Trimming stripped 1 base from V and 0 bases from J, with 13 bases between. The CDR3 spans 16 residues. DNA of the CDR3: TGCGCCAGCAGCCAAGTTTTTCAGGGACTCTCCTACGAGCAGTACTTC. This encodes CASSQVFQGLSYEQYF.

The CDR3 sequence is CAWSWGTGELFF. The CDR3 coding sequence is TGTGCCTGGAGTTGGGGGACCGGGGAGCTGTTTTTT. The rearrangement joins TRBV30 to TRBJ2-2; tentatively, D is TRBD1 or TRBD2 (5 bases each). Germline V gene sequence: CDR1 GTSNPN, CDR2 SVGIG (reference sequence). This CDR3 has 12 residues. V was cut by 2 bases and J by 5 bases, with 6 bases left in between.

In this sample, this clone turned up a few times. The chain joins TRBV9 to TRBJ2-1; 14 bases line up with TRBD2. Germline trimming cut 3 bases from V and 6 bases from J; bases unmatched to any gene: 2. This CDR3 region has 15 residues. Looked up from germline, CDR1 is SGDLS and CDR2 is YYNGEE. In DNA, the CDR3 is TGTGCCAGCAGCGCGGGACTAGCGGGGGTCAATGAGCAGTTCTTC. Protein product: CASSAGLAGVNEQFF.

The gene calls are TRBV5-1 and TRBJ2-5; 8 bases line up with TRBD2. The last part of the DNA fits TRBJ2-7 better; the J call may be wrong. In germline, CDR1 is SGHRS, CDR2 YFSETQ. The CDR3 runs to 12 residues. The CDR3 DNA sequence: TGCGCCAGCAGCCCGGGGGGGAACGAGCAGTACTTC. This encodes CASSPGGNEQYF.

About this clone: This may come from a read error, since a much larger clone is one base off. The same CDR3 arises from other DNA sequences in this sample as well. The chain couples TRBV6-9 to TRBJ1-2; tentative D call: TRBD1 (6 bases). CDR3 size: 13 residues. The germline V gene has CDR1 MNHGY and CDR2 SVAAGI. The V end lost 3 bases, the J end lost 6 bases, and 11 bases lay between the germline ends. The CDR3 nucleotides read TGTGCCAGCAGTTACGGGGGGGCGGATGGCTACACCTTC. Translation gives CASSYGGADGYTF.

This chain links TRBV4-1 with TRBJ2-1, with 9 bases fitting TRBD2. The CDR3 has 15 amino acids. The germline V gene encodes CDR1 MGHRA and CDR2 YSYEKL. V was clipped by 0 bases and J by 6 bases; unmatched bases: 3. The CDR3: CASSQEIAGANEQFF. DNA for the CDR3: TGCGCCAGCAGCCAAGAGATAGCGGGGGCCAATGAGCAGTTCTTC.

The V call is TRBV7-9, the J call TRBJ2-1; no firm D call. This CDR3 comprises 13 residues. V was cut by 5 bases and J by 1 base, with 6 bases left in between. Looked up from germline, CDR1 is SEHNR and CDR2 is FQNEAQ (reference sequence). CDR3 sequence (DNA): TGTGCCAGCAGCGACACATCCTACAATGAGCAGTTCTTC. It translates to CASSDTSYNEQFF.

V is TRBV10-3 and J is TRBJ1-6, with 9 bases aligning to TRBD1. In germline, CDR1 is ENHRY, CDR2 SYGVKD. Unmatched junction bases numbered 5, after V lost 6 bases and J lost 8 bases. The CDR3 covers 14 residues. CDR3 DNA: TGTGCCATCAGCACGGGACAGGGTCATTCACCCCTCCACTTT. It codes for CAISTGQGHSPLHF.

This clone is classed as medium-sized (0.01 to 0.1%). The rearrangement uses TRBV28 and TRBJ2-2; 8 bases fit TRBD1. The CDR3 totals 15 residues. CDR1 and CDR2 from the germline V gene are MDHEN and SYDVKM. V dropped 3 bases and J dropped 5; count of bases not matched to a gene: 5. This chain's CDR3 is CASSLPGGGTGELFF. CDR3 nucleotides: TGTGCCAGCAGTTTGCCAGGGGGCGGTACCGGGGAGCTGTTTTTT.

The V and J genes are TRBV15 and TRBJ2-1, with D perhaps TRBD1 or TRBD2 (5 bases each). V was clipped by 4 bases and J by 10 bases, with 11 bases between them. Germline CDR1 LNHNV, CDR2 YYDKDF (reference sequence). The CDR3 totals 12 residues. As DNA, the CDR3 is TGTGCCACCAGCACCGGGACCAACGAGCAGTTCTTC. Its translation: CATSTGTNEQFF.

This clone is medium-sized. This chain joins TRBV7-2 and TRBJ1-5, with no clear D. Germline CDR1 SGHTA, CDR2 FQGNSA. The length of the CDR3 is 14 residues. Between the trimmed V and J ends, which lost 5 bases and 0 bases, there was a span of 8 bases. CDR3 loop: CASSIPFSNQPQHF. The DNA for the CDR3 is TGTGCCAGCAGCATCCCTTTTAGCAATCAGCCCCAGCATTTT.

The count of this clone is one. The DNA for the CDR3 is TGTGCCAGCAGCCGGGGGGACACCGGGGAGCTGTTTTTT. This sequence encodes CASSRGDTGELFF. The V and J genes are TRBV7-3 and TRBJ2-2, with 7 bases matching TRBD2. Looked up from germline, CDR1 is SGHTA and CDR2 is FQGTGA. The CDR3 totals 13 residues. The trim removed 5 bases at V and 3 bases at J, leaving 0 bases unmatched.

The V and J genes are TRBV7-9 and TRBJ2-2, with D uncertain. V dropped 3 bases and J dropped 0 bases, with 2 bases sitting between them. The CDR3 consists of 13 residues. Germline V gene sequence: CDR1 SEHNR, CDR2 FQNEAQ (reference sequence). The CDR3 loop is CASSLPNTGELFF. DNA for the CDR3: TGTGCCAGCAGCTTGCCGAACACCGGGGAGCTGTTTTTT.

By share, this clone counts as medium-sized. The V and J genes are TRBV29-1 and TRBJ2-2, with TRBD1 matching over 8 bases. Germline assignment: CDR1 SQVTM and CDR2 ANQGSEA. This CDR3 has 12 amino acids. After removal of 6 bases from V and 3 bases from J, the junction contained 0 bases not matched to a gene. CDR3 in amino acids: CSVGQDTGELFF. The CDR3 nucleotides are TGCAGCGTGGGACAGGACACCGGGGAGCTGTTTTTT.

This clone has a handful of counts. The chain uses TRBV6-5 and TRBJ1-1; D gene uncertain. The CDR3 extends over 14 amino acids. V was trimmed by 6 bases and J by 1 base, leaving 12 bases between them. Germline V gene lookup returns CDR1 MNHEY and CDR2 SVGAGI. The CDR3 sequence is CASRGGLANTEAFF. CDR3 DNA sequence: TGTGCCAGCAGGGGCGGGCTCGCGAACACTGAAGCTTTCTTT.